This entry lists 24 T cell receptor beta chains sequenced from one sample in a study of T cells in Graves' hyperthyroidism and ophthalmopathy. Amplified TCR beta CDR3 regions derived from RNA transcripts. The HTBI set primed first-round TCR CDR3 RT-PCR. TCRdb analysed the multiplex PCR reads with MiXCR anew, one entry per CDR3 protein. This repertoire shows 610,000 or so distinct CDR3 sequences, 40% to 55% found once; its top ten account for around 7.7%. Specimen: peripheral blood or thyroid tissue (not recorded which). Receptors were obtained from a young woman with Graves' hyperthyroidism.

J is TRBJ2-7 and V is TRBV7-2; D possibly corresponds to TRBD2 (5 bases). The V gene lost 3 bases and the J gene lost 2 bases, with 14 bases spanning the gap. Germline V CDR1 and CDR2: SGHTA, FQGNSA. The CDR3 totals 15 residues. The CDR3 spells CASSFHRVATYEQYF. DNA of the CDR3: TGTGCCAGCAGCTTCCATCGGGTAGCGACCTACGAGCAGTACTTC.

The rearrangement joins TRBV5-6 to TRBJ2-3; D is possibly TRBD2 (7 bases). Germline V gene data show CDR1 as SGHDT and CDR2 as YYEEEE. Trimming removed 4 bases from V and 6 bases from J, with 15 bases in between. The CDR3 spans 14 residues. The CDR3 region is CASSRGATEDTQYF. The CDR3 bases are TGTGCCAGCAGCCGGGGGGCCACGGAGGATACGCAGTATTTT.

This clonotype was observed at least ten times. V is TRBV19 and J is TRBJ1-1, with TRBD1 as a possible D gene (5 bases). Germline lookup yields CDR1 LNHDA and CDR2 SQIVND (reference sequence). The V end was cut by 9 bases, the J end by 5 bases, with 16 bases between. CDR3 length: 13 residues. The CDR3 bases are TGTGCCAGCAGCGAGGGATCAGGGACTGAAGCTTTCTTT. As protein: CASSEGSGTEAFF. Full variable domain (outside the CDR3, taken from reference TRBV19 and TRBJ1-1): DGGITQSPKYLFRKEGQNVTLSCEQNLNHDAMYWYRQDPGQGLRLIYYSQIVNDFQKGDIAEGYSVSREKKESFPLTVTSAQKNPTAFYLCASSEGSGTEAFFGQGTRLTVV.

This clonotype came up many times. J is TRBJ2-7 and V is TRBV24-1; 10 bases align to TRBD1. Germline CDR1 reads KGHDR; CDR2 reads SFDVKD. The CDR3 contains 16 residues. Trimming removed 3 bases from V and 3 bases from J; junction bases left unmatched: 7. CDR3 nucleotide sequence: TGTGCCACCAGTGATGGGGGGACAGGGGACGACTACGAGCAGTACTTC. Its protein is CATSDGGTGDDYEQYF.

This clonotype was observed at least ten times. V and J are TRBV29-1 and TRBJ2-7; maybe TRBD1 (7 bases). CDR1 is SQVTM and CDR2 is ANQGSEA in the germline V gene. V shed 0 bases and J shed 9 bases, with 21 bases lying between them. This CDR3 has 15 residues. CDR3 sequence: CSVEDWGRGVRGQYF. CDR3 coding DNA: TGCAGCGTTGAAGATTGGGGCAGGGGGGTACGGGGGCAGTACTTC.

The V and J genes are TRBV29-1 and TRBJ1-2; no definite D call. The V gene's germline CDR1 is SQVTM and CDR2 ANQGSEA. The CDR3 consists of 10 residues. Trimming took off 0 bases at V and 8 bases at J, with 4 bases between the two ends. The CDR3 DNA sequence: TGCAGCGTTGAAGAGGACGGCTACACCTTC. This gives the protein CSVEEDGYTF.

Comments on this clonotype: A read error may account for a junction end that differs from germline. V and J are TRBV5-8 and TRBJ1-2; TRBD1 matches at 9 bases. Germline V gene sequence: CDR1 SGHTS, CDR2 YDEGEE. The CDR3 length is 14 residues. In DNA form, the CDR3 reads TGCGCCAGCAGCCCGGGACAGGGTCGGCTTGGCTACACCTTC. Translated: CASSPGQGRLGYTF.

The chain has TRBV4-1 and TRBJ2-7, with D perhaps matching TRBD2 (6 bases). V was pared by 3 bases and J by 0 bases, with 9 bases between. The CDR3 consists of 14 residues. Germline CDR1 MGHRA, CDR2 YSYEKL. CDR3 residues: CASSHLGGSYEQYF. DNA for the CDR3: TGCGCCAGCAGCCATCTCGGGGGCTCCTACGAGCAGTACTTC.

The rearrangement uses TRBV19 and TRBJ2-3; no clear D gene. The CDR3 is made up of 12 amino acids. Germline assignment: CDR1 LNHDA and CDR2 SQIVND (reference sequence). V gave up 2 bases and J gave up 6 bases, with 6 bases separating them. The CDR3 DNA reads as TGTGCCAGTAGTATACAGTGGGATACGCAGTATTTT. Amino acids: CASSIQWDTQYF.

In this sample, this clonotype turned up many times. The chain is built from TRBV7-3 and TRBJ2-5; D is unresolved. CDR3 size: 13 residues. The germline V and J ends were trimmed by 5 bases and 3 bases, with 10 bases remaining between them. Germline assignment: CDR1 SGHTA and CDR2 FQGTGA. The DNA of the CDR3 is TGTGCCAGCAGCCCAGTACCGGAAGAGACCCAGTACTTC. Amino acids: CASSPVPEETQYF.

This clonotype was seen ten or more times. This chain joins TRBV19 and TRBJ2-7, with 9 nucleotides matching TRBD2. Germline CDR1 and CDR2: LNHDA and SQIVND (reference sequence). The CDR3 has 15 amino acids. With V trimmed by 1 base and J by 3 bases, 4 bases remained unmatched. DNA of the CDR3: TGTGCCAGTAGTATAGGTGGTAGCGGGAGCTACGAGCAGTACTTC. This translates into CASSIGGSGSYEQYF.

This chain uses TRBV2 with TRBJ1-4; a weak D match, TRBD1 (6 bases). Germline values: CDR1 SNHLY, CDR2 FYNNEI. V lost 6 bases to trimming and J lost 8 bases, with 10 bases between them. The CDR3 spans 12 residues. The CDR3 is CASSTGREKLFF. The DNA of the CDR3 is TGTGCCAGCAGCACAGGGAGAGAAAAACTGTTTTTT.

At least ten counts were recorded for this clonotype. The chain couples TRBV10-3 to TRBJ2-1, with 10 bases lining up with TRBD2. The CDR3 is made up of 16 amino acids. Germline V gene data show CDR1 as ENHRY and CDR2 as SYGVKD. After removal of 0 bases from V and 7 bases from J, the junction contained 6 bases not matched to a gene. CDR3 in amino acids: CAISESAAGGWNEQFF. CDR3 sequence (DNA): TGTGCCATCAGTGAGTCAGCAGCGGGAGGGTGGAATGAGCAGTTCTTC.

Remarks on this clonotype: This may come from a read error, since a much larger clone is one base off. The CDR3 loop reads CASSLRRNEETQYF. The CDR3 DNA reads as TGCGCCAGCAGCTTGAGGCGCAATGAAGAGACCCAGTACTTC. This chain uses TRBV5-1 with TRBJ2-5; D gene unclear. The CDR3 has 14 amino acids. V was clipped by 1 base and J by 3 bases, with 10 bases between them. Germline V CDR1 and CDR2: SGHRS, YFSETQ.

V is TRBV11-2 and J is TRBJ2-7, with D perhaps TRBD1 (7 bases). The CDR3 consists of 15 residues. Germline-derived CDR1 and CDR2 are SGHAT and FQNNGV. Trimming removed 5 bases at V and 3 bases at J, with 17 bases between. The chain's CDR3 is CASSQETQGGYEQYF. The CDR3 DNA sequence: TGTGCCAGCAGCCAAGAAACTCAGGGGGGCTACGAGCAGTACTTC.

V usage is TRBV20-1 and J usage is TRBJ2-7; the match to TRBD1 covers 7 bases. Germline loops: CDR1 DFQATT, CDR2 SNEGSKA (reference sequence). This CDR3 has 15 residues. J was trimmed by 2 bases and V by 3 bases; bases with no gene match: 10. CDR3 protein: CSARTGQVGAYEQYF. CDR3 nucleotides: TGCAGTGCTAGGACAGGGCAAGTTGGAGCCTACGAGCAGTACTTC.

CDR3 amino acids: CSGGQGTEAFF. CDR3 DNA sequence: TGCAGTGGAGGGCAGGGGACTGAAGCTTTCTTT. The chain recombines TRBV20-1 with TRBJ1-1, with D possibly being TRBD1 (6 bases). Germline loops: CDR1 DFQATT, CDR2 SNEGSKA (reference sequence). V was pared by 7 bases and J by 5 bases, with 11 bases between. This CDR3 has 11 residues.

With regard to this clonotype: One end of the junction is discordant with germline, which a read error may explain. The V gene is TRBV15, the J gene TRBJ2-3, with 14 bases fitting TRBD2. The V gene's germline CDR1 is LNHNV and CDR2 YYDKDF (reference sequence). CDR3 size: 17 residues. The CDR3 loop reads CATSKSGTSGSTGTQYF. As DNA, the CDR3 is TGTGCCACCAGCAAATCCGGGACTAGCGGGAGCACAGGTACGCAGTATTTT.

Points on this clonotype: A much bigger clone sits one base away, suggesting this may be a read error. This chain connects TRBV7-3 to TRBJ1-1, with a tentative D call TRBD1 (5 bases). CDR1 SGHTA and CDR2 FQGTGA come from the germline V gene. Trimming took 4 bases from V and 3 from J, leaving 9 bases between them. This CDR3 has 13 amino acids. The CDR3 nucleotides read TGTGCCAGCAGCTCCTTCAGGGACACTGAAGCTTTCTTT. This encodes CASSSFRDTEAFF.

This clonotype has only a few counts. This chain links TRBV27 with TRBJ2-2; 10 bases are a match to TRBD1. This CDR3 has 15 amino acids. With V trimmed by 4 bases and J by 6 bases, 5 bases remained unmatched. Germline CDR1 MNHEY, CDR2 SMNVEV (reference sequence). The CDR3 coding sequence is TGTGCCAGCAGTTGGGACAGGGGCGAGTCCGGGGAGCTGTTTTTT. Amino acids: CASSWDRGESGELFF.

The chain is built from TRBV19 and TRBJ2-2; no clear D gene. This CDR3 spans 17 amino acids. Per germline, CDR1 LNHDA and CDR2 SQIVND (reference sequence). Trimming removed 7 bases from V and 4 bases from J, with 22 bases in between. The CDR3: CASTSPRRASGTGELFF. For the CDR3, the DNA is TGTGCCAGTACCTCCCCCAGAAGGGCCTCGGGCACCGGGGAGCTGTTTTTT. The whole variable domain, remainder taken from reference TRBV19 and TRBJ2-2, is DGGITQSPKYLFRKEGQNVTLSCEQNLNHDAMYWYRQDPGQGLRLIYYSQIVNDFQKGDIAEGYSVSREKKESFPLTVTSAQKNPTAFYLCASTSPRRASGTGELFFGEGSRLTVL.

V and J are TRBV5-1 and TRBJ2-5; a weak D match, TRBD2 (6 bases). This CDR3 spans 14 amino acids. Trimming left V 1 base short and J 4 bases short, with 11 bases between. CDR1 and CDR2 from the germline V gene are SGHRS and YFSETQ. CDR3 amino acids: CASSLTSSAETQYF. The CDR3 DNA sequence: TGCGCCAGCAGCTTGACTAGCTCGGCAGAGACCCAGTACTTC.

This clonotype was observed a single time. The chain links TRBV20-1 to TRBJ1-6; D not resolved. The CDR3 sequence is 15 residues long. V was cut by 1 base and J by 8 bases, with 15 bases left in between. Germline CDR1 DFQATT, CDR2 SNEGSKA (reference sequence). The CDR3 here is CSARGPQAGYSPLHF. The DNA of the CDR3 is TGCAGTGCTAGAGGACCTCAAGCAGGCTATTCACCCCTCCACTTT.

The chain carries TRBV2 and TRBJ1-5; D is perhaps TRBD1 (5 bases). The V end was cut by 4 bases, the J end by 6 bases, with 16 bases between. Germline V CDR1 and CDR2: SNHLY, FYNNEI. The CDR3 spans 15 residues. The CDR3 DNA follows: TGTGCCAGCAGTGCTATCGACAGAGCGGGTCAGCCCCAGCATTTT. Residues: CASSAIDRAGQPQHF.